The rows below give T cell receptor beta chains drawn from one sample of a study of blood T cell repertoires in COVID-19. Generated by immunoSEQ multiplex PCR, the TCRdb table keeps only in-frame clones and is missing some. The profile covers hundreds of thousands of clones, with around 90% appearing a single time and roughly 7% taken by the ten largest. Specimen: peripheral blood. These receptors originate from a man in his sixties who had recovered from COVID-19. The CDR3 runs from the conserved cysteine through the conserved F or W. The D gene is left open where the match is weak. Only part of the rows carry a size: once, few, many, or a class if the clone is expanded.

CASSETAQPYQPQHF | TGTGCCAGCAGCGAAACAGCACAGCCTTATCAGCCCCAGCATTTT | . | . | TRBV7-2 | 15 | TRBJ1-5
CATRLAGAYMDEQFF | TGTGCCACCCGACTAGCGGGGGCGTATATGGATGAGCAGTTCTTC | . | TRBD2 | TRBV5-4 | 15 | TRBJ2-1
CASSRPGSTADTQYF | TGTGCCAGCAGCCGCCCCGGTAGTACAGCAGATACGCAGTATTTT | . | . | TRBV4-2 | 15 | TRBJ2-3
CATGGTGKFYEQYF | TGTGCCACCGGCGGGACAGGAAAATTCTACGAGCAGTACTTC | . | TRBD1 | TRBV6-5 | 14 | TRBJ2-7
CASRGDTGELFF | TGTGCCAGCCGGGGTGACACCGGGGAGCTGTTTTTT | . | . | TRBV2 | 12 | TRBJ2-2
CASSPPKGQGPHIQYF | TGTGCCAGCTCACCACCCAAGGGACAGGGGCCGCACATTCAGTACTTC | . | TRBD1 | TRBV18 | 16 | TRBJ2-4
CASSDGYRGLGYTF | TGTGCCAGCAGTGATGGGTACAGGGGGCTTGGCTACACCTTC | . | TRBD1 | TRBV25-1 | 14 | TRBJ1-2
CASSQQGAPYYGYTF | TGTGCCAGTAGTCAACAGGGGGCTCCCTACTATGGCTACACCTTC | . | TRBD1 | TRBV19 | 15 | TRBJ1-2
CASSFIGLAGGQQFF | TGTGCCAGCAGCTTTATAGGGCTAGCGGGGGGGCAGCAGTTCTTC | many | TRBD2 | TRBV7-2 | 15 | TRBJ2-1
CASSERRDRVYGYTF | TGTGCCAGCAGTGAAAGGCGGGACAGGGTATATGGCTACACCTTC | . | TRBD1 | TRBV6-1 | 15 | TRBJ1-2
CASSPLTGELFF | TGTGCCAGCAGTCCCTTAACCGGGGAGCTGTTTTTT | . | . | TRBV27 | 12 | TRBJ2-2